This T cell receptor beta chain appears in the sequencing data of a study of T cell responses to AZD1222 COVID-19 vaccine. Study-level background: Pooled samples include second doses given at about 4 or 12 weeks. The study, taken as a whole, reports: Two AZD1222 doses significantly raised spike-specific TCR breadth and depth over controls. White British donors predominated, females outnumbered males, and clonal diversity was possibly underestimated.

A word on this clone: Its target is not known.

Profiled with immunoSEQ multiplex PCR; TCRdb holds only in-frame clones, not every one. Among 74,000 or so clones listed, approximately 80% were seen once. Germline V gene sequence: CDR1 PRHDT, CDR2 FYEKMQ (reference sequence). Trimming shortened V by 5 bases and J by 9 bases, and 19 bases separated the two germline ends. The CDR3 spans 15 residues. The rearrangement links TRBV13 to TRBJ2-2; no clear D gene. The sample consisted of peripheral blood, taken on day 0 of AZD1222 vaccination. This clonotype was sampled from an adult in good health. The CDR3 spells CASSTRTYIHRELFF. Written as DNA, the CDR3 is TGTGCCAGCAGCACCCGTACCTACATACACCGGGAGCTGTTTTTT. Together with reference TRBV13 and TRBJ2-2, the CDR3 gives the full variable domain: AAGVIQSPRHLIKEKRETATLKCYPIPRHDTVYWYQQGPGQDPQFLISFYEKMQSDKGSIPDRFSAQQFSDYHSELNMSSLELGDSALYFCASSTRTYIHRELFFGEGSRLTVL.